Each of the 10 T cell receptor beta chains below was sequenced from the same sample in a study of siplizumab effects on memory and regulatory T cells. Assay used: immunoSEQ multiplex PCR; TCRdb lists only in-frame clones, some missing. The table lists 50,000 or so clones, nearly 98% of them singletons. Specimen: naive CD4+ T cells sorted from blood. The receptors derive from a human donor in good health.

V is TRBV6-5 and J is TRBJ2-1; tentative D call: TRBD2 (6 bases). The CDR3 runs to 15 residues. V lost 4 bases to trimming and J lost 6 bases, with 16 bases between them. Germline V gene data show CDR1 as MNHEY and CDR2 as SVGAGI. The CDR3 DNA reads as TGTGCCAGCAGTTTAGACGGGAGATTAGCCAATGAGCAGTTCTTC. Its translation is CASSLDGRLANEQFF.

The chain combines TRBV23-1 with TRBJ2-4; tentatively, D is TRBD1 (6 bases). TRBV23-1 has ORF status, its function being uncertain. The germline V and J ends were trimmed by 3 bases and 0 bases, with 12 bases remaining between them. The CDR3 consists of 16 residues. The CDR3 loop reads CASSQRTDLAKNIQYF. CDR3 sequence (DNA): TGCGCCAGCAGTCAGAGGACAGACCTAGCCAAAAACATTCAGTACTTC.

The chain employs TRBV30 and TRBJ2-1; tentative D call: TRBD2 (6 bases). Germline CDR1 is GTSNPN and CDR2 is SVGIG (reference sequence). This CDR3 is built from 16 residues. Deletions cut 7 bases from V and 0 bases from J, with 19 bases between. The CDR3 is CALRRRGGISYNEQFF. DNA of the CDR3: TGTGCCTTGAGGCGGAGGGGCGGGATCTCCTACAATGAGCAGTTCTTC.

The V gene is TRBV11-1, the J gene TRBJ2-7, with TRBD1 as a possible D gene (5 bases). Germline V gene sequence: CDR1 SGHAT, CDR2 FQDESV (reference sequence). V lost 5 bases and J lost 2, with 10 bases in between. The CDR3 sequence is 13 residues long. DNA for the CDR3: TGTGCCAGCAGCGCAGGGTTCCCCTACGAGCAGTACTTC. Translating it yields CASSAGFPYEQYF.

V usage is TRBV19 and J usage is TRBJ1-1, with no clear D. The length of the CDR3 is 14 residues. V lost 3 bases to trimming and J lost 6 bases, with 14 bases between them. Germline CDR1 reads LNHDA; CDR2 reads SQIVND (reference sequence). The CDR3 loop reads CASSMNPRSSEAFF. Here the CDR3 DNA reads TGTGCCAGTAGTATGAATCCTCGATCCTCTGAAGCTTTCTTT.

The chain has TRBV30 and TRBJ2-7; perhaps TRBD1 as D (6 bases). The V end lost 4 bases, the J end lost 0 bases, and 13 bases lay between the germline ends. The CDR3 consists of 14 residues. Germline V lookup: CDR1 GTSNPN, CDR2 SVGIG (reference sequence). The CDR3 bases are TGTGCCTGGAAGCCGGGACATAGCTCCTACGAGCAGTACTTC. Residues: CAWKPGHSSYEQYF.

The chain recombines TRBV6-5 with TRBJ2-1; D is uncertain. Trimming cost V 6 bases and J 7 bases, with 13 bases left between them. Looked up from germline, CDR1 is MNHEY and CDR2 is SVGAGI. The CDR3 runs 13 residues. The CDR3 spells CASSPRRRNEQFF. CDR3 nucleotide sequence: TGTGCCAGCAGCCCCCGACGCCGTAATGAGCAGTTCTTC.

The chain joins TRBV4-1 to TRBJ2-7; 8 bases line up with TRBD2. The germline V gene has CDR1 MGHRA and CDR2 YSYEKL. The V and J ends lost 6 bases and 0 bases, in that order; junction bases with no gene match: 7. The CDR3 is 15 residues long. The CDR3 bases are TGCGCCAGCAGATACAGCGGGAGTGTCTCCTACGAGCAGTACTTC. Encoded protein: CASRYSGSVSYEQYF.

The chain links TRBV9 to TRBJ2-7; 11 nucleotides match TRBD2. Germline V CDR1 and CDR2: SGDLS, YYNGEE. V shed 0 bases, J shed 4 bases, and the junction held 6 bases outside the gene matches. The CDR3 is 16 residues long. The CDR3 protein is CASSVGASGRWYEQYF. The CDR3 DNA is TGTGCCAGCAGCGTAGGAGCTAGCGGGAGGTGGTACGAGCAGTACTTC.

This sequence joins TRBV5-1 and TRBJ2-3; 13 positions agree with TRBD2. Germline V gene lookup returns CDR1 SGHRS and CDR2 YFSETQ. V lost 5 bases to trimming and J lost 2 bases; unmatched junction nucleotides: 5. The CDR3 is 16 residues long. In DNA, the CDR3 is TGCGCCAGCAGAAAGGGGACTAGCGGGGACACAGATACGCAGTATTTT. Encoded protein: CASRKGTSGDTDTQYF.